A selection of T cell receptor beta chains follows, all from one sample in a study of blood T cells in healthy people across ages. TCRdb re-called the 5' RACE reads with MiXCR, one entry per CDR3 protein. Of hundreds of thousands of distinct CDR3 sequences in the sample, approximately 25% were seen once. The sample was also reused in another study, on T cells of mothers and their children.

Sequenced input: blood. These receptors originate from a boy aged 5-17 years in good health. The CDR3 runs from the conserved cysteine through the conserved F or W. The D gene is left open where the match is weak. Rows may omit the clone size; those that give it use once, few, many or a size class.

J gene | D gene | V gene | clone size | CDR3 protein | CDR3 DNA
TRBJ2-1 | TRBD2 | TRBV7-2 | NA | CASSLDPAGGRSYNEQFF | TGTGCCAGCAGCTTAGACCCAGCGGGAGGGCGATCCTACAATGAGCAGTTCTTC
TRBJ2-5 | NA | TRBV6-6 | NA | CATSGQETQYF | TGTGCCACCTCGGGACAAGAGACCCAGTACTTC
TRBJ1-1 | NA | TRBV7-9 | NA | CASSPGGTYTEAFF | TGTGCCAGCAGCCCCGGGGGAACTTACACTGAAGCTTTCTTT
TRBJ1-1 | NA | TRBV21-1 | NA | CASSNKNRGPNTEAFF | TGTGCCAGCAGCAATAAAAACAGGGGACCGAACACTGAAGCTTTCTTT
TRBJ1-1 | NA | TRBV20-1 | NA | CSASDSPLNTEAFF | TGCAGTGCTAGTGATAGCCCCCTGAACACTGAAGCTTTCTTT
TRBJ2-2 | TRBD2 | TRBV4-3 | few | CASSQARLAGSSIGELFF | TGCGCCAGCAGCCAAGCTCGACTAGCGGGATCCTCGATCGGGGAGCTGTTTTTT
TRBJ2-5 | NA | TRBV9 | few | CASSVAGLAGPQETQYF | TGTGCCAGCAGCGTAGCCGGGTTGGCGGGACCCCAAGAGACCCAGTACTTC
TRBJ2-2 | NA | TRBV7-9 | NA | CASSLTDGIPGELFF | TGTGCCAGCAGCTTAACCGACGGGATACCCGGGGAGCTGTTTTTT
TRBJ2-4 | TRBD1 | TRBV7-9 | NA | CASSRTGNGSLWYIQYF | TGTGCCAGCAGCCGGACAGGGAATGGGAGCCTATGGTACATTCAGTACTTC
TRBJ2-1 | TRBD2 | TRBV4-2 | NA | CASSQDRSLAGANEQFF | TGTGCCAGCAGCCAAGATCGGAGCTTAGCGGGAGCCAATGAGCAGTTCTTC
TRBJ1-5 | NA | TRBV4-1 | NA | CASSQDGHYNQPQHF | TGCGCCAGCAGCCAAGACGGACATTACAATCAGCCCCAGCATTTT
TRBJ2-4 | NA | TRBV12-3/TRBV12-4 | NA | CASRPRWEAKNIQYF | TGTGCCAGCAGACCTCGTTGGGAAGCCAAAAACATTCAGTACTTC
TRBJ2-7 | NA | TRBV20-1 | NA | CSARDAKFRYEQYF | TGCAGTGCTAGGGATGCGAAGTTCCGCTACGAGCAGTACTTC
TRBJ1-1 | NA | TRBV6-4 | NA | CASSEGSMNTEAFF | TGTGCCAGCAGTGAAGGCAGCATGAACACTGAAGCTTTCTTT
TRBJ2-3 | NA | TRBV5-4 | NA | CASSLAVAGAFKSTDTQYF | TGTGCCAGCAGCTTGGCGGTAGCAGGGGCCTTCAAGAGCACAGATACGCAGTATTTT
TRBJ2-7 | NA | TRBV20-1 | NA | CSAEARGERYEQYF | TGCAGTGCCGAAGCCAGGGGGGAGCGGTACGAGCAGTACTTC
TRBJ2-5 | NA | TRBV20-1 | few | CSARDNRQAARETQYF | TGCAGTGCTAGAGATAATCGACAGGCTGCGCGAGAGACCCAGTACTTC
TRBJ2-7 | NA | TRBV10-3 | few | CAISELQGPYEQYF | TGTGCCATCAGTGAGTTACAGGGTCCCTACGAGCAGTACTTC
TRBJ1-4 | NA | TRBV20-1 | once | CSANPSGKNEKLFF | TGCAGTGCTAACCCCTCAGGGAAGAATGAAAAACTGTTTTTT
TRBJ2-1 | TRBD2 | TRBV19 | NA | CASSLLAGPSYNEQFF | TGTGCCAGTAGTCTTCTAGCGGGCCCCTCCTACAATGAGCAGTTCTTC